The sequence of this T cell receptor beta chain was determined in a study of T cells after yellow fever vaccination. Germline CDR1 and CDR2: PRHDT and FYEKMQ (reference sequence). The V end was cut by 5 bases, the J end by 2 bases, with 19 bases between. This CDR3 contains 17 residues. Study-wide findings and caveats: Within FACS-sorted repertoires, abundant clonotypes contaminating from the bulk population could be present.

This clonotype appeared a few times. Its antigen is unknown. Each CDR3 protein gets one entry after TCRdb re-called the 5' RACE reads with MiXCR. The sample lists fewer than 100,000 distinct CDR3 sequences; about 5.8% were seen once. The starting material was CD8+ T cells sorted from PBMCs, obtained 10 days after the yellow fever booster vaccination. The clonotype originates from a man younger than 30 who received the YFV17D yellow fever vaccine. V and J are TRBV13 and TRBJ2-1; TRBD1 might be the D (5 bases). The CDR3 region is CASSILHYQGAYNEQFF. In DNA, the CDR3 is TGTGCCAGCAGCATCCTGCACTACCAAGGGGCCTACAATGAGCAGTTCTTC.